This TCR beta chain was recovered during a study of shared clonotypes between healthy human individuals. Overall study context: A couple of female and a few male donors aged 18 to 49 were enrolled. Study-level findings and limits: The diversity represented, both genetic and in exposure history, was limited by few donors.

Per germline, CDR1 SNHLY and CDR2 FYNNEI. Germline trimming cut 10 bases from V and 5 bases from J; bases unmatched to any gene: 8. The CDR3 is 14 residues long. A remark on this clone: Its target is not known.

The assay was immunoSEQ multiplex PCR, and TCRdb's table has in-frame clones only and misses some. The table records roughly 1,100,000 clones, about 70% of them present only once. Splitting of CD4+ cells produced CD45RA+ naive and CD45RA-negative memory subsets. Sequencing used memory CD4+ T cells sorted from blood. The subset was: CD45RA-negative fraction. This clonotype was sampled from a man younger than 35 in good health. The V and J genes are TRBV2 and TRBJ1-6, with 7 bases aligning to TRBD1. Here the CDR3 reads CANSPDRHNSPLHF. The CDR3 DNA follows: TGTGCCAACTCACCGGACAGGCATAATTCACCCCTCCACTTT.